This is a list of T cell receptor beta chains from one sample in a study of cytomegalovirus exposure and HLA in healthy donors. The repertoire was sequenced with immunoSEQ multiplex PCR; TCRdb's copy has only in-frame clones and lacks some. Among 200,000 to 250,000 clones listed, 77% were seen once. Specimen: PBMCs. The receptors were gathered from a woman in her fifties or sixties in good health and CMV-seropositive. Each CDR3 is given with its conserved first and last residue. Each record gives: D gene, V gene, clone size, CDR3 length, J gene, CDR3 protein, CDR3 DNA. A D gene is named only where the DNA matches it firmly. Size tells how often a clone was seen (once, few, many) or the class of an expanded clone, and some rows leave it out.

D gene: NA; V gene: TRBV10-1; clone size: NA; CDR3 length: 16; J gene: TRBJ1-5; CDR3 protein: CASSDGSRVSNQPQHF; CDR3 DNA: TGCGCCAGCAGTGACGGATCGAGGGTCAGCAATCAGCCCCAGCATTTT
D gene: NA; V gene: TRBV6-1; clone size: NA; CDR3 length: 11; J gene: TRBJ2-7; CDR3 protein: CASSRGYEQYF; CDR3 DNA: TGTGCCAGCAGCCGGGGGTACGAGCAGTACTTC
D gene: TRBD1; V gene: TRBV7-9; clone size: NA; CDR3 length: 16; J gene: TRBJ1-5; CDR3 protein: CASSLGGQGADQPQHF; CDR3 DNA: TGTGCCAGCAGCTTAGGGGGACAGGGGGCTGATCAGCCCCAGCATTTT
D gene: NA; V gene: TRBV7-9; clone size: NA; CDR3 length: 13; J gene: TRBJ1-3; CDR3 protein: CASTPVAGNTIYF; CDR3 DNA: TGTGCCAGCACCCCAGTGGCTGGAAACACCATATATTTT
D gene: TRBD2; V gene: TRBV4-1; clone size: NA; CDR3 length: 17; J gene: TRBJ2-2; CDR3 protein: CASSQDSAGLTTGELFF; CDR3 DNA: TGCGCCAGCAGCCAAGATTCGGCGGGACTAACAACCGGGGAGCTGTTTTTT
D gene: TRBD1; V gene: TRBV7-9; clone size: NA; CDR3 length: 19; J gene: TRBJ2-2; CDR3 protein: CASSLVLGQGNANTGELFF; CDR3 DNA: TGTGCCAGCAGCTTAGTGTTGGGACAGGGGAACGCGAACACCGGGGAGCTGTTTTTT
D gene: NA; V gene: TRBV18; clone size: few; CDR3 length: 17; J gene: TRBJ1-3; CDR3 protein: CASSPEQGEYSGNTIYF; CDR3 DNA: TGTGCCAGCTCACCGGAACAGGGTGAATACTCTGGAAACACCATATATTTT
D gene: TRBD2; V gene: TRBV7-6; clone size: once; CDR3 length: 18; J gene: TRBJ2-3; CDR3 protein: CASSQGLAGGSSTDTQYF; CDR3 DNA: TGTGCCAGCAGCCAAGGACTAGCGGGGGGCTCTAGCACAGATACGCAGTATTTT
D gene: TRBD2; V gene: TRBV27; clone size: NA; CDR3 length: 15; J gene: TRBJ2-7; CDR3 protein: CASTPGWGGRGEQYF; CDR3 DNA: TGTGCCAGCACTCCGGGATGGGGGGGTAGGGGCGAGCAGTACTTC
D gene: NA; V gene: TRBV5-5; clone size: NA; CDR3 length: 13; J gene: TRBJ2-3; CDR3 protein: CASSLQGTDTQYF; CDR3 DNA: TGTGCCAGCAGCTTGCAGGGCACAGATACGCAGTATTTT
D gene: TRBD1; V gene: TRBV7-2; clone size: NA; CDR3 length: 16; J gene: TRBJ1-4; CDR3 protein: CASSSRPGQGYEKLFF; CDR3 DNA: TGTGCCAGCAGCTCAAGACCGGGACAGGGGTATGAAAAACTGTTTTTT
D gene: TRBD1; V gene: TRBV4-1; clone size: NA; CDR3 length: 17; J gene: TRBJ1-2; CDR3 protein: CASSQPSTGTGVYGYTF; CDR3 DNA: TGCGCCAGCAGCCAACCCTCCACCGGGACAGGGGTCTATGGCTACACCTTC
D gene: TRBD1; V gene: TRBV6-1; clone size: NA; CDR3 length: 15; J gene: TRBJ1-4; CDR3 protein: CASSEGWTGSEKLFF; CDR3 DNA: TGTGCCAGCAGTGAAGGATGGACAGGGAGTGAAAAACTGTTTTTT
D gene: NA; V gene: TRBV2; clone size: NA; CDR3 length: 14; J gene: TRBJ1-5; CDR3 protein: CASSEGRGNQPQHF; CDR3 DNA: TGTGCCAGCAGTGAAGGACGGGGCAATCAGCCCCAGCATTTT
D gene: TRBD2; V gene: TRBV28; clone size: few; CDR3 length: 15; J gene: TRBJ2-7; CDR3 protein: CASSSPSGGFYEQYF; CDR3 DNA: TGTGCCAGCAGTTCCCCCAGCGGGGGCTTCTACGAGCAGTACTTC
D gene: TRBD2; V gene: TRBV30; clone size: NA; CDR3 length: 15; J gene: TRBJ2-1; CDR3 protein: CAWSVQQRGYNEQFF; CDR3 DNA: TGTGCCTGGAGTGTACAACAGCGGGGCTACAATGAGCAGTTCTTC
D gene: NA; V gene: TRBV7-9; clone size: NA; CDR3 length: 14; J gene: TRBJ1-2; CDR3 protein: CASSLVRGSYGYTF; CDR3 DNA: TGTGCCAGCAGCTTAGTAAGAGGGAGCTATGGCTACACCTTC
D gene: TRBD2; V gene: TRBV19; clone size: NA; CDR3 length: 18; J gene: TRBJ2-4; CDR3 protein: CASSPLAGVSLSKNIQYF; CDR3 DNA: TGTGCCAGTAGTCCACTAGCGGGAGTAAGCCTTTCCAAAAACATTCAGTACTTC
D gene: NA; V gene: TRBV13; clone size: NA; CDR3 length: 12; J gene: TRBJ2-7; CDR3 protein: CASSLGDLEQYF; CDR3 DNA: TGTGCCAGCAGCTTAGGGGACTTGGAGCAGTACTTC
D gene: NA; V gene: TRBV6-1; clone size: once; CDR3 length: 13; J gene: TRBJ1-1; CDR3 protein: CASSVMGRTEAFF; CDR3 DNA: TGTGCCAGCAGTGTTATGGGGAGGACTGAAGCTTTCTTT
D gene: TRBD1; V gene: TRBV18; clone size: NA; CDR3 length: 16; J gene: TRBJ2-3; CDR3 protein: CASSPLGDRATDTQYF; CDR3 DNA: TGTGCCAGCTCACCACTAGGGGACAGGGCTACGGATACGCAGTATTTT
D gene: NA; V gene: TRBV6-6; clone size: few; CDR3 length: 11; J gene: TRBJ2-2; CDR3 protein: CASSDRGELFF; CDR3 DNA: TGTGCCAGCAGCGACAGGGGGGAGCTGTTTTTT
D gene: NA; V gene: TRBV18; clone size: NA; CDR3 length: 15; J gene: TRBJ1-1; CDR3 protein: CASTPQEGIGNEAFF; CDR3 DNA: TGTGCCAGCACCCCTCAGGAGGGGATAGGAAATGAAGCTTTCTTT
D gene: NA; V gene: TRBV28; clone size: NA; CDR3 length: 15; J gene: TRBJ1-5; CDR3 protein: CASSSAGYSNQPQHF; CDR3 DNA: TGTGCCAGCAGTTCGGCGGGTTATAGCAATCAGCCCCAGCATTTT
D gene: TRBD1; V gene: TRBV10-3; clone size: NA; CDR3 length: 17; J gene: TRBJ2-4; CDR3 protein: CATQGVWGTSVKNIQYF; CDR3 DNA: TGTGCCACCCAGGGGGTTTGGGGGACCTCGGTCAAAAACATTCAGTACTTC
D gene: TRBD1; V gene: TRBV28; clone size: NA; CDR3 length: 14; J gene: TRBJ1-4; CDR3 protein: CASSAGTGGGKLFF; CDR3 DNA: TGTGCCAGCAGTGCCGGGACAGGGGGAGGCAAACTGTTTTTT
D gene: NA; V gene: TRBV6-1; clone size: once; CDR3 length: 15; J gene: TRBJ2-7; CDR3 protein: CASSVQGMGSYEQYF; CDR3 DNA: TGTGCCAGCAGTGTGCAGGGTATGGGCTCCTACGAGCAGTACTTC
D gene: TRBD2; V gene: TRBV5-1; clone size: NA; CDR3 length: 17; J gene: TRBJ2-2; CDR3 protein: CASSLGSPSGNTGELFF; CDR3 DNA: TGCGCCAGCAGCTTGGGCTCGCCTAGCGGGAACACCGGGGAGCTGTTTTTT
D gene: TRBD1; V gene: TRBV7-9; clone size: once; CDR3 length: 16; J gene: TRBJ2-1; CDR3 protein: CASSPRMTGGYNEQFF; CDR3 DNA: TGTGCCAGCAGTCCGAGAATGACAGGGGGGTACAATGAGCAGTTCTTC
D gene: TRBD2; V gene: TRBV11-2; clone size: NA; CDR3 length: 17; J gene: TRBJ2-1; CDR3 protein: CASSLGASGAFLNEQFF; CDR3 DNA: TGTGCCAGCAGCTTAGGGGCTAGCGGGGCTTTTCTCAATGAGCAGTTCTTC
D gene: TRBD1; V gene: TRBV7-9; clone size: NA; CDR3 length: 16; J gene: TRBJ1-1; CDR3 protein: CASSTRTGDVNTEAFF; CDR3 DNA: TGTGCCAGCAGCACTAGGACAGGGGATGTGAACACTGAAGCTTTCTTT
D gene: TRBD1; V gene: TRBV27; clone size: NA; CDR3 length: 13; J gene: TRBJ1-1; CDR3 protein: CASRGQGHTEAFF; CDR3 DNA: TGTGCCAGCAGAGGACAGGGGCACACTGAAGCTTTCTTT
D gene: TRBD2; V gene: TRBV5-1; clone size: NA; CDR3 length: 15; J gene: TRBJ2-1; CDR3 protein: CASRDGSGGNNEQFF; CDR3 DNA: TGCGCCAGCAGGGACGGTAGCGGGGGGAACAATGAGCAGTTCTTC
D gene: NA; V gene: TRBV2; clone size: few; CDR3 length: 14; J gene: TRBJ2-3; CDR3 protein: CASSRDGSTDTQYF; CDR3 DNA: TGTGCCAGCAGTCGGGACGGGAGTACAGATACGCAGTATTTT
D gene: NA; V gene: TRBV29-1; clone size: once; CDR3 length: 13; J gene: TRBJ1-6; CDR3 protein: CSVRTLTNSPLHF; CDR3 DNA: TGCAGCGTCAGGACACTAACTAATTCACCCCTCCACTTT
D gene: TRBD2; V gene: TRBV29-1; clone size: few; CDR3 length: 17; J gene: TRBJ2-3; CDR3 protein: CSVEFVAGIPSTDTQYF; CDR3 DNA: TGCAGCGTTGAATTTGTAGCGGGAATCCCCTCCACAGATACGCAGTATTTT
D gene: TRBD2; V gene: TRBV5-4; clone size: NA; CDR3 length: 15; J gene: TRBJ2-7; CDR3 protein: CASSTRTSGNYEQYF; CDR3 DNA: TGTGCCAGCAGCACGAGGACTAGCGGAAACTACGAGCAGTACTTC
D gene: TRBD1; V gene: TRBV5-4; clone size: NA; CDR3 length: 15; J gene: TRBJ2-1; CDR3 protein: CASSSGGQGYNEQFF; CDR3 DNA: TGTGCCAGCAGCTCCGGGGGACAGGGGTACAATGAGCAGTTCTTC
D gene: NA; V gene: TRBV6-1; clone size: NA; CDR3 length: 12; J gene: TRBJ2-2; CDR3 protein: CASLALTGELFF; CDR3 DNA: TGTGCCAGCCTGGCCCTCACCGGGGAGCTGTTTTTT
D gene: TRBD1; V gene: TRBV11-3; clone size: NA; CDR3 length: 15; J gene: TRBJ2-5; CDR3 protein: CASSLTGGASETQYF; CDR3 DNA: TGTGCCAGCAGCCTGACAGGGGGCGCCTCAGAGACCCAGTACTTC
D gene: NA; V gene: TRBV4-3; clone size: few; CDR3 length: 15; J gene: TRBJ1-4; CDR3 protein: CASSQYRDHNEKLFF; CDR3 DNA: TGCGCCAGCAGCCAATACAGGGACCATAACGAAAAACTGTTTTTT
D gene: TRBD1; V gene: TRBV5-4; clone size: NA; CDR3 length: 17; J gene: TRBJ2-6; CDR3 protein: CASSYGQGSSGANVLTF; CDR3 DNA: TGTGCCAGCAGCTACGGACAGGGATCCTCTGGGGCCAACGTCCTGACTTTC
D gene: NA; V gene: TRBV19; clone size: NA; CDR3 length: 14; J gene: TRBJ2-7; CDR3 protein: CASSISNSAHEQYF; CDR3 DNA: TGTGCCAGTAGTATAAGTAACAGTGCCCACGAGCAGTACTTC
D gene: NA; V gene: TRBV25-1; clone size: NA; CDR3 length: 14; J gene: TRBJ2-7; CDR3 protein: CASSDMGVVGEQYF; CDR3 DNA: TGTGCCAGCAGTGATATGGGAGTCGTTGGGGAGCAGTACTTC
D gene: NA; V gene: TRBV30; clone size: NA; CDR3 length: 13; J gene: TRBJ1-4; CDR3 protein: CAWSVQINEKLFF; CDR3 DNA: TGTGCCTGGAGTGTACAGATTAATGAAAAACTGTTTTTT
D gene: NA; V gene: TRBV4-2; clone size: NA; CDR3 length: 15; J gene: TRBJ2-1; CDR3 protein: CASSQEPAEYNEQFF; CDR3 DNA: TGTGCCAGCAGCCAAGAGCCAGCGGAGTACAATGAGCAGTTCTTC
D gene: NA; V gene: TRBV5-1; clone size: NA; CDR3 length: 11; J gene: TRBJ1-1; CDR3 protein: CASRSEIEAFF; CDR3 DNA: TGCGCCAGCAGATCGGAGATTGAAGCTTTCTTT
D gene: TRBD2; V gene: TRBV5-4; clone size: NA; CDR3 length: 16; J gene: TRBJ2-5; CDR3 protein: CASSLGLAGPQETQYF; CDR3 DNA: TGTGCCAGCAGCCTTGGACTAGCGGGACCTCAAGAGACCCAGTACTTC
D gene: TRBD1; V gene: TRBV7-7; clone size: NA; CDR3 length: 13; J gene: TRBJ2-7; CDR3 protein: CASSSTGAYEQYF; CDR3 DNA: TGTGCCAGCAGCTCCACAGGGGCCTACGAGCAGTACTTC
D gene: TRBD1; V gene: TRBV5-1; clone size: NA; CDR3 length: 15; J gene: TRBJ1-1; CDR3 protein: CASSLGGQMNTEAFF; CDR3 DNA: TGCGCCAGCAGCTTGGGGGGACAGATGAACACTGAAGCTTTCTTT
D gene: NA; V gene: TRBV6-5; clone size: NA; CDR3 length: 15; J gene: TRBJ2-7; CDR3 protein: CASKTTGEGSYEQYF; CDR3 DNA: TGTGCCAGCAAAACGACAGGGGAGGGATCCTACGAGCAGTACTTC
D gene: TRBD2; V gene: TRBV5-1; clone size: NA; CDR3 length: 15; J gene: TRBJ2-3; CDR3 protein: CASSLLSGGTDTQYF; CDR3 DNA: TGCGCCAGCAGCTTACTTAGCGGGGGAACAGATACGCAGTATTTT
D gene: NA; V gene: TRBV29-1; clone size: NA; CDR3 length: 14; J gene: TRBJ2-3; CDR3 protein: CSVRGNMGTDTQYF; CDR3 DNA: TGCAGCGTAAGGGGGAATATGGGCACAGATACGCAGTATTTT
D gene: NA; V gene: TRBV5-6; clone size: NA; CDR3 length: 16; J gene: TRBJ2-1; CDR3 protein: CASSLLRTSSYNEQFF; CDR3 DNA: TGTGCCAGCAGCTTGTTGCGGACAAGCTCCTACAATGAGCAGTTCTTC
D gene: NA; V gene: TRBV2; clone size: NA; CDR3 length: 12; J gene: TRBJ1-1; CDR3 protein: CASSVAGTEAFF; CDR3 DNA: TGTGCCAGCAGTGTAGCCGGGACTGAAGCTTTCTTT
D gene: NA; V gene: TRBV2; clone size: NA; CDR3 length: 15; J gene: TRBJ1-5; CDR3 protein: CASSEGRGASQPQHF; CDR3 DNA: TGTGCCAGCAGTGAAGGTCGGGGGGCGAGTCAGCCCCAGCATTTT
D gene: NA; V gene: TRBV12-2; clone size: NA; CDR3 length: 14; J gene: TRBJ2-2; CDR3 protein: CASRLGAFTGELFF; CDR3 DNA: TGTGCAAGTCGCTTAGGCGCGTTCACCGGGGAGCTGTTTTTT
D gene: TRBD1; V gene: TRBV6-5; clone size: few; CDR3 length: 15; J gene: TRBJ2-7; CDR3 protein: CASSYSGTGVYEQYF; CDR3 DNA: TGTGCCAGCAGTTACTCCGGGACAGGGGTATACGAGCAGTACTTC
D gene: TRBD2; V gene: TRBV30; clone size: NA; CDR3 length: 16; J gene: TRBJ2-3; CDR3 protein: CAWRAGTSGSTDTQYF; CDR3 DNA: TGTGCCTGGAGAGCCGGGACTAGCGGAAGCACAGATACGCAGTATTTT